This TCR beta chain was found in a study of Graves' ophthalmopathy and Graves' hyperthyroidism. This CDR3 is built from 13 residues. V shed 2 bases and J shed 8 bases, with 7 bases lying between them. Germline V gene lookup returns CDR1 MDHEN and CDR2 SYDVKM. RNA transcripts were the source from which TCR beta CDR3 regions were amplified. Second-round multiplex PCR came after first-round RT-PCR with HTBI primers. TCRdb analysed the multiplex PCR reads with MiXCR anew, one entry per CDR3 protein. In the table there are 170,000 or so distinct CDR3 sequences, roughly two fifths of which are singletons. This TCR came from a woman aged 40 to 50 with Graves' ophthalmopathy. The sequenced material came from peripheral blood. The chain recombines TRBV28 with TRBJ1-6; no clear D. The CDR3 region has the DNA TGTGCCAGCAGTTTAGCCCGTTATTCACCCCTCCACTTT. Translating gives CASSLARYSPLHF. Looking up the rest from reference TRBV28 and TRBJ1-6 gives the full variable domain: DVKVTQSSRYLVKRTGEKVFLECVQDMDHENMFWYRQDPGLGLRLIYFSYDVKMKEKGDIPEGYSVSREKKERFSLILESASTNQTSMYLCASSLARYSPLHFGNGTRLTVT.